This entry lists 30 T cell receptor beta chains sequenced from one sample in a study of lymphopenia after photon versus proton radiotherapy (dated by TCRdb to between 2017 and 2020). The method behind the library was the immunoSEQ multiplex PCR assay. The table comes from immuneACCESS by way of TCRdb, which keeps in-frame sequences with V and J called. Part of the clones is missing from these tables; in studies checked, under half for an unresolved V gene and the rest for unknown reasons. For this sample the table gives about 42,000 clones, of which around 86% were detected only once. The ten largest account for roughly a quarter of the sample. Sample: peripheral blood, taken from a patient treated with proton-based radiotherapy. The receptors here all came from a woman in her 70s with pancreatic cancer.

The chain has TRBV28 and TRBJ2-7, with a weak D call TRBD1 (5 bases). V lost 7 bases and J 1 base, leaving 14 bases between the germline ends. The germline V gene has CDR1 MDHEN and CDR2 SYDVKM. This CDR3 has 14 amino acids. CDR3 loop: CASIDQTGSYEQYF. In DNA form, the CDR3 reads TGTGCCAGCATTGACCAAACAGGATCCTACGAGCAGTACTTC.

The chain has TRBV19 and TRBJ2-1, with TRBD2 matching over 11 bases. After removal of 5 bases from V and 6 bases from J, the junction contained 3 bases not matched to a gene. The CDR3 totals 14 residues. CDR1 is LNHDA and CDR2 is SQIVND in the germline V gene (reference sequence). The CDR3 coding sequence is TGTGCCAGTAGTCGACTAGCGGGAACCAATGAGCAGTTCTTC. It encodes CASSRLAGTNEQFF.

The gene calls are TRBV19 and TRBJ1-2, with no clear D. Germline assignment: CDR1 LNHDA and CDR2 SQIVND (reference sequence). Deletions cut 3 bases from V and 6 bases from J, with 5 bases between. The CDR3 contains 11 residues. CDR3 loop: CASSIRDGYTF. Here the CDR3 DNA reads TGTGCCAGTAGTATTCGTGATGGCTACACCTTC. Variable domain in full (rest from reference TRBV19 and TRBJ1-2): DGGITQSPKYLFRKEGQNVTLSCEQNLNHDAMYWYRQDPGQGLRLIYYSQIVNDFQKGDIAEGYSVSREKKESFPLTVTSAQKNPTAFYLCASSIRDGYTFGSGTRLTVV.

The chain recombines TRBV6-1 with TRBJ1-4, with 8 bases that match TRBD1. Losses at the gene ends were 8 bases for V and 5 bases for J; bases not matched to a gene: 4. The germline V gene encodes CDR1 MNHNS and CDR2 SASEGT. The CDR3 sequence is 13 residues long. CDR3 sequence reads: CASSWDRNEKLFF. CDR3 nucleotide sequence: TGTGCCAGCTCCTGGGACAGGAATGAAAAACTGTTTTTT.

V usage is TRBV4-2 and J usage is TRBJ2-1; 11 bases agree with TRBD2. V was clipped by 3 bases and J by 4 bases; unmatched bases: 2. This CDR3 has 15 amino acids. CDR1 is LGHNA, CDR2 YNFKEQ, per germline. The CDR3 loop reads CASSQGLAAYNEQFF. CDR3 nucleotide sequence: TGTGCCAGCAGCCAGGGACTAGCGGCGTACAATGAGCAGTTCTTC.

The rearrangement links TRBV6-5 to TRBJ2-6; the D is unclear. The V gene's germline CDR1 is MNHEY and CDR2 SVGAGI. This CDR3 is built from 16 residues. Trimming pared 4 bases from V and 2 bases from J, leaving 12 bases between. The CDR3 reads CASSWAGQPGANVLTF. In nucleotides, the CDR3 is TGTGCCAGCAGTTGGGCAGGTCAACCTGGGGCCAACGTCCTGACTTTC.

The chain has TRBV4-3 and TRBJ2-1, with TRBD2 matching over 11 bases. V trimming: 1 base; J trimming: 0 bases; junction bases outside the gene matches: 8. The germline V gene has CDR1 LGHNA and CDR2 YSLEER. This CDR3 spans 19 amino acids. CDR3 protein: CASSQVLAGGPLSYNEQFF. CDR3 bases: TGCGCCAGCAGCCAAGTTTTAGCGGGAGGGCCGCTCTCCTACAATGAGCAGTTCTTC.

The V and J genes are TRBV19 and TRBJ1-1, with D unresolved. CDR1 and CDR2 (germline): LNHDA, SQIVND (reference sequence). The CDR3 totals 14 residues. V was trimmed by 3 bases and J by 0 bases, leaving 8 bases between them. CDR3 DNA sequence: TGTGCCAGTAGTATTGTAGGGCTGAACACTGAAGCTTTCTTT. Protein sequence: CASSIVGLNTEAFF.

The chain joins TRBV19 to TRBJ2-7, with D perhaps TRBD2 (6 bases). The germline V gene encodes CDR1 LNHDA and CDR2 SQIVND (reference sequence). There are 17 residues in the CDR3. V was pared by 6 bases and J by 0 bases, with 21 bases between. CDR3 coding DNA: TGTGCCAGTAGCCTTGTGGGCCTAGCGCCAGGCTCCTACGAGCAGTACTTC. This translates into CASSLVGLAPGSYEQYF.

V is TRBV20-1 and J is TRBJ2-1; no clear D gene. The CDR3 runs to 11 residues. Germline assignment: CDR1 DFQATT and CDR2 SNEGSKA (reference sequence). The V end was cut by 5 bases, the J end by 4 bases, with 6 bases between. CDR3 nucleotides: TGCAGTGCTCTGGCTTACAATGAGCAGTTCTTC. This sequence encodes CSALAYNEQFF.

The rearrangement links TRBV6-5 to TRBJ1-1; D ambiguous. The germline V gene encodes CDR1 MNHEY and CDR2 SVGAGI. The CDR3 runs 15 residues. V dropped 2 bases and J dropped 2 bases, with 12 bases sitting between them. CDR3 amino acids: CASSYQAILNTEAFF. CDR3 nucleotides: TGTGCCAGCAGTTACCAGGCAATACTTAACACTGAAGCTTTCTTT.

The table lists this clone with a count of one. The chain is built from TRBV9 and TRBJ1-5; D is perhaps TRBD1 (5 bases). Trimming cost V 0 bases and J 5 bases, with 12 bases left between them. CDR3 length: 15 amino acids. Germline V lookup: CDR1 SGDLS, CDR2 YYNGEE. CDR3 DNA sequence: TGTGCCAGCAGCGTAGAGGGCCTAGGGGATCAGCCCCAGCATTTT. Its translation is CASSVEGLGDQPQHF.

The chain carries TRBV7-9 and TRBJ1-6; possibly TRBD1 for D (5 bases). Between the trimmed V and J ends, which lost 5 bases and 9 bases, there was a span of 20 bases. The CDR3 extends over 16 amino acids. The germline V gene encodes CDR1 SEHNR and CDR2 FQNEAQ (reference sequence). For the CDR3, the DNA is TGTGCCAGCAGCCCCCAAAGAGGAAGGGGAATTTCACCCCTCCACTTT. This encodes CASSPQRGRGISPLHF.

This chain's CDR3 is CASSQAPGSEAFF. The CDR3 nucleotides read TGTGCCAGCAGCCAAGCTCCGGGTTCTGAAGCTTTCTTT. The chain couples TRBV14 to TRBJ1-1; D is unresolved. Germline assignment: CDR1 SGHDN and CDR2 FVKESK. Trimming cost V 1 base and J 6 bases, with 9 bases left between them. The CDR3 length is 13 residues.

V and J are TRBV9 and TRBJ2-5; D remains unclear. Germline CDR1 SGDLS, CDR2 YYNGEE. V dropped 3 bases and J dropped 5 bases, with 11 bases sitting between them. The CDR3 has 13 residues. The CDR3 DNA follows: TGTGCCAGCAGCGCCACACCTCGGGAGACCCAGTACTTC. Translation: CASSATPRETQYF. The whole variable domain, filled in from reference TRBV9 and TRBJ2-5, reads DSGVTQTPKHLITATGQRVTLRCSPRSGDLSVYWYQQSLDQGLQFLIQYYNGEERAKGNILERFSAQQFPDLHSELNLSSLELGDSALYFCASSATPRETQYFGPGTRLLVL.

The chain is built from TRBV5-6 and TRBJ1-2, with TRBD1 as a possible D gene (5 bases). CDR1 and CDR2 (germline): SGHDT, YYEEEE. The CDR3 extends over 16 amino acids. The V end lost 0 bases, the J end lost 4 bases, and 16 bases lay between the germline ends. The CDR3 DNA is TGTGCCAGCAGCTTGGCCAACGCTCAGGGCAGCTATGGCTACACCTTC. It translates to CASSLANAQGSYGYTF.

V gene TRBV4-3 combines with J gene TRBJ1-3; possible D gene TRBD1, 5 bases. Germline lookup yields CDR1 LGHNA and CDR2 YSLEER. This CDR3 region has 14 residues. Trimming cost V 3 bases and J 9 bases, with 15 bases left between them. The CDR3 spells CASSHGGMRGTIYF. Written as DNA, the CDR3 is TGCGCCAGCAGCCACGGGGGGATGAGGGGCACCATATATTTT.

The rearrangement uses TRBV2 and TRBJ1-4; possibly TRBD1 for D (6 bases). The V end was cut by 7 bases, the J end by 11 bases, with 17 bases between. The CDR3 has 13 amino acids. Germline CDR1 and CDR2: SNHLY and FYNNEI. The CDR3 loop reads CASTGTPEGKLFF. For the CDR3, the DNA is TGTGCCAGCACCGGGACACCGGAGGGGAAACTGTTTTTT.

A note on this clone: A read error may produce the germline difference seen at one junction end. The genes are TRBV29-1 and TRBJ2-7; D not certain. The CDR3 contains 10 residues. Germline CDR1 reads SQVTM; CDR2 reads ANQGSEA. DNA of the CDR3: TGCAGCGTTCGAGAGGTCGAGCGGTACTTC. Translated: CSVREVERYF.

A single count supports this clone. The chain couples TRBV6-5 to TRBJ1-5; TRBD1 is a possible D gene (5 bases). The V end lost 6 bases, the J end lost 3 bases, and 12 bases lay between the germline ends. The V gene's germline CDR1 is MNHEY and CDR2 SVGAGI. The CDR3 extends over 14 amino acids. The CDR3 protein is CASRMTENNQPQHF. CDR3 nucleotide sequence: TGTGCCAGCAGAATGACAGAAAACAATCAGCCCCAGCATTTT.

About this clone itself: At one end, the junction sequence differs from germline, possibly due to a read error. The chain joins TRBV29-1 to TRBJ2-3; D call uncertain. This CDR3 contains 13 residues. Germline V gene data show CDR1 as SQVTM and CDR2 as ANQGSEA. CDR3 DNA: TGCAGCGTTTTTCGCGGCAGCAAAGATACGCAGTATTTT. Amino acids: CSVFRGSKDTQYF.

This clone was recorded only once. The V gene is TRBV11-3, the J gene TRBJ2-4, with TRBD1 identical over 7 bases. The CDR3 extends over 15 amino acids. The V gene's germline CDR1 is SGHNT and CDR2 YENEEA. The V gene end was trimmed by 0 bases and the J gene end by 4 bases; junction bases not matched to a gene: 3. The CDR3 region is CASSLDEGAKNIQYF. The CDR3 region has the DNA TGTGCCAGCAGCTTAGATGAGGGGGCTAAAAACATTCAGTACTTC. The full variable domain, in which reference TRBV11-3 and TRBJ2-4 provide the parts outside the CDR3, is EAGVVQSPRYKIIEKKQPVAFWCNPISGHNTLYWYLQNLGQGPELLIRYENEEAVDDSQLPKDRFSAERLKGVDSTLKIQPAELGDSAVYLCASSLDEGAKNIQYFGAGTRLSVL.

This clone has a single count. The chain's CDR3 is CATSRDNRELEKLFF. CDR3 nucleotides: TGTGCCACCAGCAGAGATAACAGGGAGCTCGAAAAACTGTTTTTT. The rearrangement links TRBV15 to TRBJ1-4; tentatively, D is TRBD1 (6 bases). From germline, CDR1 is LNHNV and CDR2 YYDKDF (reference sequence). The V end was cut by 0 bases, the J end by 8 bases, with 13 bases between. The CDR3 runs to 15 residues.

The rearrangement uses TRBV7-9 and TRBJ2-1, with 8 bases fitting TRBD1. Germline values: CDR1 SEHNR, CDR2 FQNEAQ (reference sequence). This CDR3 comprises 15 residues. V lost 1 base and J lost 6; bases outside the gene matches: 5. Here the CDR3 DNA reads TGTGCCAGCAGCTTAGGGAACACAGGGGGCAATGAGCAGTTCTTC. Translation gives CASSLGNTGGNEQFF. Drawing the rest from reference TRBV7-9 and TRBJ2-1, the complete variable domain is DTGVSQNPRHKITKRGQNVTFRCDPISEHNRLYWYRQTLGQGPEFLTYFQNEAQLEKSRLLSDRFSAERPKGSFSTLEIQRTEQGDSAMYLCASSLGNTGGNEQFFGPGTRLTVL.

The gene calls are TRBV19 and TRBJ1-5, with a weak D call TRBD1 (5 bases). Germline V gene data show CDR1 as LNHDA and CDR2 as SQIVND (reference sequence). Trimming removed 4 bases at V and 3 bases at J, with 13 bases between. The CDR3 covers 15 residues. CDR3 bases: TGTGCCAGTAGTACCCAACAGGCGATCAATCAGCCCCAGCATTTT. It specifies CASSTQQAINQPQHF.

J is TRBJ2-1 and V is TRBV7-9; 9 bases are shared with TRBD2. The J segment lost 2 bases and the V segment lost 8 bases, leaving 10 bases of the junction unmatched. Per germline, CDR1 SEHNR and CDR2 FQNEAQ (reference sequence). The CDR3 spans 16 residues. The chain's CDR3 is CASGPSIAGAYNEQFF. Here the CDR3 DNA reads TGTGCCAGCGGACCTTCGATAGCGGGAGCCTACAATGAGCAGTTCTTC.

This clone was seen at least ten times. The rearrangement uses TRBV7-8 and TRBJ1-2; TRBD1 might be the D (5 bases). CDR3 length: 12 residues. V was cut by 1 base and J by 6 bases, with 6 bases left in between. CDR1 is SGHVS and CDR2 is FQNEAQ in the germline V gene. CDR3 DNA: TGTGCCAGCAGCTTAGTAGGGGATGGCTACACCTTC. Translation: CASSLVGDGYTF.

The V and J genes are TRBV28 and TRBJ2-5, with D perhaps TRBD1 (6 bases). Near its end, the DNA agrees better with TRBJ2-7, so the J call may be wrong. CDR3 length: 15 amino acids. The germline gives CDR1 MDHEN, CDR2 SYDVKM. As DNA, the CDR3 is TGTGCCAGCAGTCGCGATACAGGGTCGAGCTACGAGCAGTACTTC. Protein: CASSRDTGSSYEQYF.

The chain employs TRBV5-1 and TRBJ2-2; D gene ambiguous. Deletions cut 0 bases from V and 4 bases from J, with 10 bases between. Germline assignment: CDR1 SGHRS and CDR2 YFSETQ. The CDR3 is 15 residues long. The CDR3 loop is CASSLDPTPTGELFF. The CDR3 DNA reads TGCGCCAGCAGCTTGGATCCTACACCCACCGGGGAGCTGTTTTTT.

This clone was recorded only once. The chain joins TRBV28 to TRBJ1-2; D is ambiguous. The CDR3 has 14 residues. Germline V gene data show CDR1 as MDHEN and CDR2 as SYDVKM. Trimming pared 6 bases from V and 0 bases from J, leaving 11 bases between. CDR3 nucleotide sequence: TGTGCCAGCAGCCACCCTTCTGCTAACTATGGCTACACCTTC. Its protein product is CASSHPSANYGYTF.